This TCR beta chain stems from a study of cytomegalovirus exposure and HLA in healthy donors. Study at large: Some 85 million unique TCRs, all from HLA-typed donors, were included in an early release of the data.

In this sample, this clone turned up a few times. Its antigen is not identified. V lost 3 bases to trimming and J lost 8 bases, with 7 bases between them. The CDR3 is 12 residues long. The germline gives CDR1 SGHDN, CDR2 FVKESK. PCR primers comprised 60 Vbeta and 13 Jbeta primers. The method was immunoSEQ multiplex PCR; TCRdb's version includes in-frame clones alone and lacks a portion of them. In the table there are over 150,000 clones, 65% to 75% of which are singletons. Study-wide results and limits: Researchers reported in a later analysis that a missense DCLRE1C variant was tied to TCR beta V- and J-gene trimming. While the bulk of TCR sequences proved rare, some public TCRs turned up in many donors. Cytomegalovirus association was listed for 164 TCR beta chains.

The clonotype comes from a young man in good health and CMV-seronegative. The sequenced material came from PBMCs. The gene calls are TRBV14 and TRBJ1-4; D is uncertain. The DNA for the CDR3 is TGTGCCAGCAGCCACCGAGGAGAAAAACTGTTTTTT. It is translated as CASSHRGEKLFF. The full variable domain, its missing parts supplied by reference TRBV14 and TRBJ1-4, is EAGVTQFPSHSVIEKGQTVTLRCDPISGHDNLYWYRRVMGKEIKFLLHFVKESKQDESGMPNNRFLAERTGGTYSTLKVQPAELEDSGVYFCASSHRGEKLFFGSGTQLSVL.